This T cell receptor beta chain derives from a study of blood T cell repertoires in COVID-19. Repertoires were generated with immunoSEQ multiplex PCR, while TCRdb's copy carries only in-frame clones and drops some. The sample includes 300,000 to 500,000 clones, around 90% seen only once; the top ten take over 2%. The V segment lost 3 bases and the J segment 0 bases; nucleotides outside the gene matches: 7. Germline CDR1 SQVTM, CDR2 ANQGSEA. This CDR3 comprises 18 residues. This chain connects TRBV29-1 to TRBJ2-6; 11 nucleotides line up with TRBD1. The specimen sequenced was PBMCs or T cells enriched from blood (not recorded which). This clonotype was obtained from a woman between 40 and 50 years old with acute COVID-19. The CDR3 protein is CSVEGQGDRSSGANVLTF. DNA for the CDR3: TGCAGCGTTGAGGGACAGGGGGACCGGAGCTCTGGGGCCAACGTCCTGACTTTC.